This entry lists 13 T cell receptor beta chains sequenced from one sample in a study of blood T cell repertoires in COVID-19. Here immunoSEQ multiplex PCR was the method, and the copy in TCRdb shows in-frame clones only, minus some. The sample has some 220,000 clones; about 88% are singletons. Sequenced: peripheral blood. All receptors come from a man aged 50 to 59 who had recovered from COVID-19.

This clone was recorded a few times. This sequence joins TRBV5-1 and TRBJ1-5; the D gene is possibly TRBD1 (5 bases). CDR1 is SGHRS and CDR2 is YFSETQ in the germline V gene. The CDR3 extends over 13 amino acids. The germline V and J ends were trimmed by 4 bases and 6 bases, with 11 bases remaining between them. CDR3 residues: CASSPGGGQPQHF. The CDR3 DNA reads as TGCGCCAGCAGCCCCGGGGGGGGTCAGCCCCAGCATTTT.

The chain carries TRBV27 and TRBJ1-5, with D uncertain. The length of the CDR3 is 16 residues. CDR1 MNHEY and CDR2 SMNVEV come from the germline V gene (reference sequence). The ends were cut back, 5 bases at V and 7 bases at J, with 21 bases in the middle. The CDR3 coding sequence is TGTGCCAGCAGTGCCCACCCCCCGCTATCTAACCAGCCCCAGCATTTT. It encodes CASSAHPPLSNQPQHF.

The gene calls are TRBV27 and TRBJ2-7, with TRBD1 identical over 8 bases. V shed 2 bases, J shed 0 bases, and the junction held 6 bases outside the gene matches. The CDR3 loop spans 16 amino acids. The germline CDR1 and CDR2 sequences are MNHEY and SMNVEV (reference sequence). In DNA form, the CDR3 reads TGTGCCAGCAGTTTAGCAGGACAGGGTTCCTCCTACGAGCAGTACTTC. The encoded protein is CASSLAGQGSSYEQYF.

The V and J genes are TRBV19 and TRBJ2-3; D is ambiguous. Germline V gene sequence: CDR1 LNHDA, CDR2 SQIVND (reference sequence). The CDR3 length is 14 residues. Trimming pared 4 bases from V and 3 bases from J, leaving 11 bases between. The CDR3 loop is CASSTPLPTDTQYF. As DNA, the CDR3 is TGTGCCAGTAGTACGCCACTTCCTACAGATACGCAGTATTTT.

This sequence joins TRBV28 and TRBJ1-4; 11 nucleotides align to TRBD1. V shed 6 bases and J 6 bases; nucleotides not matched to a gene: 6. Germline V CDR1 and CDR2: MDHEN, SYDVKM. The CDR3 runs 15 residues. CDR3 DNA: TGTGCCAGCAGCCCAGGGGGACAGGGGGATGAAAAACTGTTTTTT. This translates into CASSPGGQGDEKLFF. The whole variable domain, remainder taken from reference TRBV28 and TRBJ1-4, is DVKVTQSSRYLVKRTGEKVFLECVQDMDHENMFWYRQDPGLGLRLIYFSYDVKMKEKGDIPEGYSVSREKKERFSLILESASTNQTSMYLCASSPGGQGDEKLFFGSGTQLSVL.

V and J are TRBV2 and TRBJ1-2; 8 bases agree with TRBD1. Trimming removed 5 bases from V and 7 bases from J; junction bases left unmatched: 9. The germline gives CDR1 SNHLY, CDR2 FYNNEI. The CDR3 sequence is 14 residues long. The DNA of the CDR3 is TGTGCCAGCAGTAAGGACAGGGTATTTGGTGGCTACACCTTC. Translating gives CASSKDRVFGGYTF.

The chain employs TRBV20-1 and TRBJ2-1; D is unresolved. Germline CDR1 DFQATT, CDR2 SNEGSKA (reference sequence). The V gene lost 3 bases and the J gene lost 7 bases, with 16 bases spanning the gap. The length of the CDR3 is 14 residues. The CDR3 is CSASVGGRRNEQFF. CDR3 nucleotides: TGCAGTGCTAGTGTCGGTGGGCGCAGGAATGAGCAGTTCTTC.

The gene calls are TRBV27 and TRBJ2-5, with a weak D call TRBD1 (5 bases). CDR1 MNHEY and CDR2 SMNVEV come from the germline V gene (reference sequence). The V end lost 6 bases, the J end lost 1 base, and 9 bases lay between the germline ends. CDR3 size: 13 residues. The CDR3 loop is CASSRQLQETQYF. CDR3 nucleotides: TGTGCCAGCAGCCGACAGCTCCAAGAGACCCAGTACTTC.

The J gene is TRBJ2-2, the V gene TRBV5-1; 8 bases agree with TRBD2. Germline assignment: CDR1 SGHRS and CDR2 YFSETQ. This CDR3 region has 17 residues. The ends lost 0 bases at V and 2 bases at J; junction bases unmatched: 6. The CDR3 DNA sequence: TGCGCCAGCAGCTTGGTACGCGGGGGGCGCAACACCGGGGAGCTGTTTTTT. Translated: CASSLVRGGRNTGELFF.

In DNA form, the CDR3 reads TGTGCCAGCAGCTTGGGTAGCGGGATTTACGAGCAGTACTTC. Its translation: CASSLGSGIYEQYF. J is TRBJ2-7 and V is TRBV5-4, with 8 bases matching TRBD2. The germline V gene encodes CDR1 SGHNT and CDR2 YYREEE (reference sequence). The junction had 3 bases not matched to a gene; V was cut back by 0 bases and J by 4 bases. The CDR3 extends over 14 amino acids.

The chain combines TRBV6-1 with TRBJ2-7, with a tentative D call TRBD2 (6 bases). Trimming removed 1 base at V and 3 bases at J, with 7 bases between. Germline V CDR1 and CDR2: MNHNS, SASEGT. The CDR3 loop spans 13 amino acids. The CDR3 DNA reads TGTGCCAGCAGTGAAGAGGACTACTACGAGCAGTACTTC. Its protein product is CASSEEDYYEQYF.

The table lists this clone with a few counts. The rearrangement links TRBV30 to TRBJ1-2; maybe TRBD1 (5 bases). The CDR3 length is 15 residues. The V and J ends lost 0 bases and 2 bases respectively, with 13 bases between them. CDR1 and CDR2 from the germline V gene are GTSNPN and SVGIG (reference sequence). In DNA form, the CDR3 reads TGTGCCTGGAGTGTACGGCGGGACTGGAACTATGGCTACACCTTC. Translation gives CAWSVRRDWNYGYTF.

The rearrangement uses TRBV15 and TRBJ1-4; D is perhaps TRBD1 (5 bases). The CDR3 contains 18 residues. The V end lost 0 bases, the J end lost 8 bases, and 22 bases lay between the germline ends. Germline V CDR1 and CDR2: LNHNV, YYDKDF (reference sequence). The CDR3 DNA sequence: TGTGCCACCAGCAGAGACCCTGTTTACGGGGGGGTTGGCGAAAAACTGTTTTTT. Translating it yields CATSRDPVYGGVGEKLFF. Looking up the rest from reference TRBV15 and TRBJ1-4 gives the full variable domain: DAMVIQNPRYQVTQFGKPVTLSCSQTLNHNVMYWYQQKSSQAPKLLFHYYDKDFNNEADTPDNFQSRRPNTSFCFLDIRSPGLGDTAMYLCATSRDPVYGGVGEKLFFGSGTQLSVL.